This is a list of T cell receptor beta chains from one sample in a study of blood T cell repertoires in COVID-19. TCRdb's table, derived via immunoSEQ multiplex PCR, lists solely in-frame clones and lacks some. The repertoire has around 26,000 clones, roughly 84% of them found once; the top ten carry around a third. Source material: peripheral blood. The receptor set was obtained from a human donor in a cohort sampled during active COVID-19. The CDR3 runs from the conserved cysteine through the conserved F or W. A D gene is named only where the DNA matches it firmly. The size entry is marked missing in some rows and otherwise reads once, few, many or a size class.

.	TRBV19	.	TRBJ1-5	CASMSGAKGGNQPQHF	TGTGCCAGTATGTCAGGAGCCAAAGGGGGCAATCAGCCCCAGCATTTT
once	TRBV28	.	TRBJ2-2	CASTSLDSRWTGELFF	TGTGCCAGCACCAGCCTGGACAGTCGGTGGACCGGGGAGCTGTTTTTT
.	TRBV6-5	.	TRBJ2-3	CASSRGGPDTQYF	TGTGCCAGCAGCCGCGGGGGCCCAGATACGCAGTATTTT
.	TRBV7-9	.	TRBJ2-5	CASSLGGVQETQYF	TGTGCCAGCAGCTTAGGGGGGGTCCAAGAGACCCAGTACTTC
.	TRBV5-6	.	TRBJ1-2	CASTQQGIYGYTF	TGTGCCAGCACCCAACAGGGTATCTATGGCTACACCTTC
.	TRBV15	.	TRBJ2-7	CATSRVDSYEQYF	TGTGCCACCAGCAGAGTGGACAGCTACGAGCAGTACTTC
.	TRBV4-2	.	TRBJ2-7	CASSQEAGAREQYF	TGTGCCAGCAGCCAAGAGGCAGGGGCGCGGGAGCAGTACTTC
.	TRBV7-8	.	TRBJ1-2	CASSRKAGEGYGYTF	TGTGCCAGCAGCCGAAAGGCAGGGGAAGGGTATGGCTACACCTTC
.	TRBV7-2	TRBD1	TRBJ2-7	CASSLAGTGAYEQYF	TGTGCCAGCAGCTTAGCCGGGACAGGCGCCTACGAGCAGTACTTC
many	TRBV7-9	.	TRBJ1-1	CASSGRTLMNTEAFF	TGTGCCAGCAGCGGACGGACACTCATGAACACTGAAGCTTTCTTT
.	TRBV5-1	.	TRBJ2-1	CASSSDPGREQFF	TGCGCCAGCAGCTCCGATCCAGGTCGGGAGCAGTTCTTC
.	TRBV27	.	TRBJ2-3	CASSLWGDPGTSEDTQYF	TGTGCCAGCAGTTTATGGGGTGATCCCGGGACTTCGGAAGATACGCAGTATTTT